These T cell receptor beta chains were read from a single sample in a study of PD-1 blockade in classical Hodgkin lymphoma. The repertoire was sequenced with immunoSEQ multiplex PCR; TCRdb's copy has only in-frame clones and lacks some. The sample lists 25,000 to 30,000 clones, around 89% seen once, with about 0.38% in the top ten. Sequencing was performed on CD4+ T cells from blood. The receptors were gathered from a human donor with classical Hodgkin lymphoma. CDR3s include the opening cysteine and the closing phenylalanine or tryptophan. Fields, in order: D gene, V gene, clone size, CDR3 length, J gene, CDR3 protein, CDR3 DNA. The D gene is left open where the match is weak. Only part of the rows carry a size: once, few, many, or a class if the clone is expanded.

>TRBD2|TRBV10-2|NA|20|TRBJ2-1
CARLLGKGTSGKTSYNEQFF
TGCGCCAGGCTATTGGGAAAAGGGACTAGCGGGAAGACTTCCTACAATGAGCAGTTCTTC
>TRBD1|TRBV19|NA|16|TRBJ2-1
CASSIGTGEHTNEQFF
TGTGCCAGTAGTATAGGGACAGGGGAACATACAAATGAGCAGTTCTTC
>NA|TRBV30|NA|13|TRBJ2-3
CAWSPYQGDTQYF
TGTGCCTGGAGTCCGTATCAGGGAGATACGCAGTATTTT
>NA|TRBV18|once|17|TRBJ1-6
CASSPSPPSSYNSPLHF
TGTGCCAGCTCACCGTCGCCTCCCAGCTCCTATAATTCACCCCTCCACTTT
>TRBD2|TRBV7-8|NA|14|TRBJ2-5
CASAGLAREETQYF
TGTGCCAGCGCCGGACTAGCGAGGGAAGAGACCCAGTACTTC
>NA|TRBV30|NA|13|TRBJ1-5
CAWSVQGGQPQHF
TGTGCCTGGAGTGTCCAGGGAGGTCAGCCCCAGCATTTT
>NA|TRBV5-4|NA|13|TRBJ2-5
CASWREGGETQYF
TGTGCCAGCTGGAGGGAGGGGGGAGAGACCCAGTACTTC
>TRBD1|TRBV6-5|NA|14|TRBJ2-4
CASRGTGDKNIQYF
TGTGCCAGCAGGGGCACAGGGGACAAAAACATTCAGTACTTC
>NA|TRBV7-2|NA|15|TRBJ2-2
CASTRTIADAGELFF
TGTGCCAGCACCCGAACCATTGCCGACGCCGGGGAGCTGTTTTTT
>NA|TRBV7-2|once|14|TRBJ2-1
CASSLASAGAVGFF
TGTGCCAGCAGCTTAGCTTCGGCAGGGGCGGTTGGGTTCTTC
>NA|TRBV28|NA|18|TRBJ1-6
CASSFSGQRGSYNSPLHF
TGTGCCAGCAGTTTCTCCGGGCAGCGGGGCTCCTATAATTCACCCCTCCACTTT
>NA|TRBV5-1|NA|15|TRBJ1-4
CASSLAGLGPEKLFF
TGCGCCAGCAGCTTGGCAGGCCTCGGACCTGAAAAACTGTTTTTT
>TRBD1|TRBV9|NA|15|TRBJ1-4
CASSVRTGGFEKLFF
TGTGCCAGCAGCGTGAGGACAGGGGGCTTTGAAAAACTGTTTTTT
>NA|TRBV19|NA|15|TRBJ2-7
CASSIGANGIYEQYF
TGTGCCAGTAGTATAGGGGCTAACGGGATCTACGAGCAGTACTTC
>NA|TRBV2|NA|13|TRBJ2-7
CASRKDGYYEQYF
TGTGCCAGCAGGAAGGACGGATACTACGAGCAGTACTTC
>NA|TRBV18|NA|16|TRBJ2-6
CASSPRGAPGANVLTF
TGTGCCAGCTCACCACGAGGGGCGCCTGGGGCCAACGTCCTGACTTTC
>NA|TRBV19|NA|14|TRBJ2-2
CATSEGVATGELFF
TGTGCCACTTCGGAAGGGGTGGCCACCGGGGAGCTGTTTTTT
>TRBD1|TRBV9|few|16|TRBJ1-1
CASSVGGQGGRTEAFF
TGTGCCAGCAGCGTAGGAGGACAGGGAGGAAGAACTGAAGCTTTCTTT
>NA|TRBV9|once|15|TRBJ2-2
CASSPNPANTGELFF
TGTGCCAGCAGCCCAAACCCTGCGAACACCGGGGAGCTGTTTTTT
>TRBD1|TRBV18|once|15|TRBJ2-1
CASSPQGATYNEQFF
TGTGCCAGCTCACCACAGGGGGCAACCTACAATGAGCAGTTCTTC
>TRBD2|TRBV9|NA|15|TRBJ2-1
CASSVVLAGHNEQFF
TGTGCCAGCAGCGTAGTCCTAGCGGGCCACAATGAGCAGTTCTTC
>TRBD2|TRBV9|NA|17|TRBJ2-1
CASSGRDGLAGEEEQFF
TGTGCCAGCAGCGGGAGGGATGGACTAGCGGGAGAGGAAGAGCAGTTCTTC
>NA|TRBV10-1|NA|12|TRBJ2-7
CASSLGTSEQYF
TGCGCCAGCAGTTTGGGGACTTCCGAGCAGTACTTC
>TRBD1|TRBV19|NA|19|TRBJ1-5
CASKYRGGQTHSSNQPQHF
TGTGCCAGTAAGTATAGGGGGGGACAGACGCACTCGAGCAATCAGCCCCAGCATTTT